The next 17 T cell receptor beta chains were all read from a single sample in a study of cytomegalovirus exposure and HLA in healthy donors. Researchers ran the PCR with 60 Vbeta and 13 Jbeta primers. This table comes from immunoSEQ multiplex PCR, and its TCRdb copy is limited to in-frame clones, with some not included. Counted here are 150,000 or so clones, about 80% occurring once; the ten biggest clones make up 10% to 15%. The sequenced sample was PBMCs. The receptors come from a man aged 30 to 39 in good health and CMV-seropositive.

This rearrangement joins TRBV27 to TRBJ2-3; D remains ambiguous. CDR3 size: 15 residues. In germline, CDR1 is MNHEY, CDR2 SMNVEV (reference sequence). V gave up 6 bases and J gave up 0 bases, with 13 bases separating them. The CDR3 bases are TGTGCCAGCAGACGAGGCACCCTAAGCACAGATACGCAGTATTTT. It codes for CASRRGTLSTDTQYF.

A single count supports this clone. The chain joins TRBV27 to TRBJ2-5, with 7 nucleotides matching TRBD1. The CDR3 covers 13 residues. CDR1 and CDR2 from the germline V gene are MNHEY and SMNVEV (reference sequence). Trimming at V came to 6 bases and at J to 5 bases, leaving 6 bases not matched to a gene. The CDR3 protein is CASRRQGGETQYF. CDR3 nucleotide sequence: TGTGCCAGCAGGAGACAGGGCGGGGAGACCCAGTACTTC.

This chain links TRBV7-2 with TRBJ1-2; D possibly corresponds to TRBD1 (5 bases). V was pared by 4 bases and J by 4 bases, with 7 bases between. Germline V gene data show CDR1 as SGHTA and CDR2 as FQGNSA. The CDR3 has 12 residues. CDR3 amino acids: CASSSQGYGYTF. The CDR3 DNA follows: TGTGCCAGCAGCTCCCAGGGCTATGGCTACACCTTC.

This clone was seen a single time. The chain has TRBV19 and TRBJ1-2; 12 bases fit TRBD1. Unmatched junction bases numbered 7, after V lost 5 bases and J lost 6 bases. The V gene's germline CDR1 is LNHDA and CDR2 SQIVND (reference sequence). The CDR3 extends over 15 amino acids. The CDR3 spells CASSPLGQGANGYTF. For the CDR3, the DNA is TGTGCCAGTAGTCCACTGGGACAGGGGGCGAATGGCTACACCTTC.

The chain employs TRBV5-1 and TRBJ2-5, with D perhaps matching TRBD2 (6 bases). Germline V gene sequence: CDR1 SGHRS, CDR2 YFSETQ. Trimming shortened V by 1 base and J by 5 bases, and 9 bases separated the two germline ends. The CDR3 consists of 13 residues. CDR3 sequence: CASSLYGTETQYF. The CDR3 DNA reads TGCGCCAGCAGCTTGTACGGGACTGAGACCCAGTACTTC.

The genes are TRBV15 and TRBJ1-5; D is possibly TRBD1 (6 bases). Trimming removed 6 bases from V and 4 bases from J, with 10 bases in between. CDR1 and CDR2 from the germline V gene are LNHNV and YYDKDF (reference sequence). This CDR3 region has 13 residues. CDR3 in DNA: TGTGCCACCAGGGGGACATCGAATCAGCCCCAGCATTTT. This codes for CATRGTSNQPQHF. The full variable domain, with the rest looked up from reference TRBV15 and TRBJ1-5, is DAMVIQNPRYQVTQFGKPVTLSCSQTLNHNVMYWYQQKSSQAPKLLFHYYDKDFNNEADTPDNFQSRRPNTSFCFLDIRSPGLGDTAMYLCATRGTSNQPQHFGDGTRLSIL.

The CDR3 nucleotides are TGTGCCAGCAGCAGTCTAGCGGGACTTTTCACGGAGAGTAAGGAGTTCTTC. Protein: CASSSLAGLFTESKEFF. The V and J genes are TRBV7-9 and TRBJ2-1, with 9 nucleotides matching TRBD2. From germline, CDR1 is SEHNR and CDR2 FQNEAQ (reference sequence). V shed 5 bases and J 14 bases; nucleotides not matched to a gene: 22. The CDR3 runs 17 residues.

This clone was recorded a few times. The genes are TRBV18 and TRBJ2-3; the match to TRBD2 covers 9 bases. CDR1 is KGHSH, CDR2 LQKENI, per germline. Losses at the gene ends were 5 bases for V and 1 base for J; bases not matched to a gene: 7. The CDR3 is made up of 16 amino acids. DNA for the CDR3: TGTGCCAGCTCAAGACGAGCGGGAGGTGGCACAGATACGCAGTATTTT. Residues: CASSRRAGGGTDTQYF. The variable domain in full, with the rest retrieved from reference TRBV18 and TRBJ2-3, is NAGVMQNPRHLVRRRGQEARLRCSPMKGHSHVYWYRQLPEEGLKFMVYLQKENIIDESGMPKERFSAEFPKEGPSILRIQQVVRGDSAAYFCASSRRAGGGTDTQYFGPGTRLTVL.

V is TRBV4-2 and J is TRBJ2-5, with 7 positions matching TRBD2. CDR1 and CDR2 from the germline V gene are LGHNA and YNFKEQ. This CDR3 comprises 14 residues. The V gene end was trimmed by 1 base and the J gene end by 5 bases; junction bases not matched to a gene: 4. The CDR3 region is CASSQGREHETQYF. In DNA, the CDR3 is TGTGCCAGCAGCCAAGGGCGGGAGCACGAGACCCAGTACTTC.

The chain uses TRBV7-9 and TRBJ2-7, with 7 bases fitting TRBD1. Trimming took 5 bases from V and 3 from J; bases not matched to a gene: 7. This CDR3 region has 14 residues. Germline V lookup: CDR1 SEHNR, CDR2 FQNEAQ (reference sequence). CDR3: CASSPRDSIYEQYF. In nucleotides, the CDR3 is TGTGCCAGCAGCCCACGGGACAGTATCTACGAGCAGTACTTC.

The rearrangement joins TRBV6-4 to TRBJ2-1; 9 bases match TRBD2. Germline values: CDR1 MRHNA, CDR2 SNTAGT. Trimming at V came to 6 bases and at J to 4 bases, leaving 4 bases not matched to a gene. This CDR3 has 14 amino acids. CDR3 DNA: TGTGCCAGCAGACGGCTAGCGGGATACAATGAGCAGTTCTTC. Translating gives CASRRLAGYNEQFF.

The V gene is TRBV6-6, the J gene TRBJ2-5, with 7 bases aligning to TRBD1. Trimming removed 8 bases from V and 5 bases from J; junction bases left unmatched: 5. CDR3 size: 12 residues. The germline gives CDR1 MNHNY, CDR2 SVGAGI (reference sequence). This chain's CDR3 is CASQGDWETQYF. The CDR3 DNA reads as TGTGCCAGCCAGGGGGATTGGGAGACCCAGTACTTC.

This clone was seen a handful of times. The gene calls are TRBV5-6 and TRBJ1-1, with D possibly TRBD1 on 5 matching bases. Germline V gives CDR1 SGHDT, CDR2 YYEEEE. Trimming left V 4 bases short and J 4 bases short, with 14 bases between. CDR3 length equals 14 residues. CDR3 amino acids: CASSPIMGGTEAFF. The CDR3 DNA sequence: TGTGCCAGCAGCCCGATAATGGGGGGCACTGAAGCTTTCTTT.

CDR3 loop: CASSLGQARSAGYTF. The CDR3 region has the DNA TGTGCCAGCAGCTTAGGACAGGCTCGTTCGGCTGGCTACACCTTC. J is TRBJ1-2 and V is TRBV7-8; D possibly corresponds to TRBD1 (6 bases). Germline V gene lookup returns CDR1 SGHVS and CDR2 FQNEAQ. This CDR3 is 15 amino acids long. Trimming took off 1 base at V and 7 bases at J, with 16 bases between the two ends.

This rearrangement joins TRBV2 to TRBJ2-7; 12 bases map to TRBD2. The CDR3 has 15 residues. Germline CDR1 reads SNHLY; CDR2 reads FYNNEI. Losses at the gene ends were 6 bases for V and 2 bases for J; bases not matched to a gene: 5. CDR3 region: CASSPPSGRAYEQYF. CDR3 in DNA: TGTGCCAGCAGCCCCCCTAGCGGGAGGGCCTACGAGCAGTACTTC. The variable domain in full, with the rest retrieved from reference TRBV2 and TRBJ2-7, is EPEVTQTPSHQVTQMGQEVILRCVPISNHLYFYWYRQILGQKVEFLVSFYNNEISEKSEIFDDQFSVERPDGSNFTLKIRSTKLEDSAMYFCASSPPSGRAYEQYFGPGTRLTVT.

V usage is TRBV28 and J usage is TRBJ2-7; D is perhaps TRBD2 (6 bases). This CDR3 is 13 amino acids long. V gave up 8 bases and J gave up 2 bases, with 13 bases separating them. The germline V gene has CDR1 MDHEN and CDR2 SYDVKM. The CDR3 DNA reads as TGTGCCAGCGGGGGGACTTTTACCTACGAGCAGTACTTC. It is translated as CASGGTFTYEQYF.

In this sample, this clone turned up a few times. The rearrangement links TRBV5-4 to TRBJ2-7; the D gene is possibly TRBD2 (5 bases). Trimming cost V 0 bases and J 3 bases, with 10 bases left between them. This CDR3 spans 14 amino acids. Germline V gives CDR1 SGHNT, CDR2 YYREEE (reference sequence). The CDR3 spells CASSLGGVNYEQYF. DNA of the CDR3: TGTGCCAGCAGCTTGGGGGGAGTCAACTACGAGCAGTACTTC. The whole variable domain, remainder taken from reference TRBV5-4 and TRBJ2-7, is ETGVTQSPTHLIKTRGQQVTLRCSSQSGHNTVSWYQQALGQGPQFIFQYYREEENGRGNFPPRFSGLQFPNYSSELNVNALELDDSALYLCASSLGGVNYEQYFGPGTRLTVT.